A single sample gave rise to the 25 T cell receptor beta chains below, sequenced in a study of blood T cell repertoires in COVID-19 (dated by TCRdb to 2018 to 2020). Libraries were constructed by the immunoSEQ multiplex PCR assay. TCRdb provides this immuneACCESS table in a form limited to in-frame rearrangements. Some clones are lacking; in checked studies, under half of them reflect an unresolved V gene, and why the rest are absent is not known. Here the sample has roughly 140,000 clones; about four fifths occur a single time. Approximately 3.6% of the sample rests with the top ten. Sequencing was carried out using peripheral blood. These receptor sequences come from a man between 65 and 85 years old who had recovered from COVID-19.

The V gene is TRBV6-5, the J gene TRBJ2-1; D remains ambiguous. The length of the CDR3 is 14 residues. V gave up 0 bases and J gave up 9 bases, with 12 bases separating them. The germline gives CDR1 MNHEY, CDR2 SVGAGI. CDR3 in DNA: TGTGCCAGCAGTTACTCGTTTAGTTCAAGTGAGCAGTTCTTC. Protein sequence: CASSYSFSSSEQFF.

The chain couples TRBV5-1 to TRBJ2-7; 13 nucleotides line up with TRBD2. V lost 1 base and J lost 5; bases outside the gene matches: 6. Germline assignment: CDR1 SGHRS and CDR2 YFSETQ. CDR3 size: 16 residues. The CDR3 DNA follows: TGCGCCAGCAGCTTGACTGGACTAGCGGGAGTTAACGAGCAGTACTTC. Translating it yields CASSLTGLAGVNEQYF.

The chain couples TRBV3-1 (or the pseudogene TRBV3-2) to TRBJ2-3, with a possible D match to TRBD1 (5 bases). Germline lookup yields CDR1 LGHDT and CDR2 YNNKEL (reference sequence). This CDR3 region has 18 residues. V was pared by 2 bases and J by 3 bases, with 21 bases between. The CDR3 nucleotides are TGTGCCAGCAGCCAATTCGGGTCGGGCCTTAGGGGAACAGATACGCAGTATTTT. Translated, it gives CASSQFGSGLRGTDTQYF.

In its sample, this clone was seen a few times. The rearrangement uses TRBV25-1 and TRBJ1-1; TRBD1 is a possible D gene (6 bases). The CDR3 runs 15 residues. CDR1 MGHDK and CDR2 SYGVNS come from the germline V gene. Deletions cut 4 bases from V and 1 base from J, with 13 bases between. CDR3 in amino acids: CASSGRLRGNTEAFF. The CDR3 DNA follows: TGTGCCAGCAGTGGACGACTCAGGGGGAACACTGAAGCTTTCTTT.

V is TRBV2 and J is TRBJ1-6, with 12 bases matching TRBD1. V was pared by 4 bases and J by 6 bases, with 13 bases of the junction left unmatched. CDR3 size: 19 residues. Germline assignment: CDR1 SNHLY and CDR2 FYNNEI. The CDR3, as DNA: TGTGCCAGCAGTGGGTCCGGGACAGGGGGCTCAGAGGCTAATTCACCCCTCCACTTT. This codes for CASSGSGTGGSEANSPLHF.

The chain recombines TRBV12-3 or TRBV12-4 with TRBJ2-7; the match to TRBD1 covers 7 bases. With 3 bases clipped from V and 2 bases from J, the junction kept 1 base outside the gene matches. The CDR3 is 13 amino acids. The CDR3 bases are TGTGCCAGCAGTTTCGGGACAGCCTACGAGCAGTACTTC. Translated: CASSFGTAYEQYF.

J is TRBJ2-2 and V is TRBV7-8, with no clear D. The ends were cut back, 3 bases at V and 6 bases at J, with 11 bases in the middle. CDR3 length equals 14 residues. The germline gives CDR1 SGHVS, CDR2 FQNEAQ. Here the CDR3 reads CASSFLSSAGELFF. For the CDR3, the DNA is TGTGCCAGCAGCTTCCTCTCTTCCGCCGGGGAGCTGTTTTTT.

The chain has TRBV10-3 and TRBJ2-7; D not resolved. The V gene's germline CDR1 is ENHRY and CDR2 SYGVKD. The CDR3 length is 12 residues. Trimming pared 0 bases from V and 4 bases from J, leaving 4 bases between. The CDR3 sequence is CAISESRYEQYF. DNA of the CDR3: TGTGCCATCAGTGAGTCCCGTTACGAGCAGTACTTC.

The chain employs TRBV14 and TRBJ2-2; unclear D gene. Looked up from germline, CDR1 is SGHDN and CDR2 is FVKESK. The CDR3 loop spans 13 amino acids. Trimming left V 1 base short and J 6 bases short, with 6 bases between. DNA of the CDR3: TGTGCCAGCAGCCAAGTCAGGCCCGGGGAGCTGTTTTTT. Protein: CASSQVRPGELFF.

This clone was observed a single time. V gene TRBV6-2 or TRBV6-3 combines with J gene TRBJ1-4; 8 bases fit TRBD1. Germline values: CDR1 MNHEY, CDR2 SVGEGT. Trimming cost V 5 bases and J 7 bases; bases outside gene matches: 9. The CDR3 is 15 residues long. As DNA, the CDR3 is TGTGCCAGCAGTCTCGCAGGGGGCTGGGGTGAAAAACTGTTTTTT. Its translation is CASSLAGGWGEKLFF.

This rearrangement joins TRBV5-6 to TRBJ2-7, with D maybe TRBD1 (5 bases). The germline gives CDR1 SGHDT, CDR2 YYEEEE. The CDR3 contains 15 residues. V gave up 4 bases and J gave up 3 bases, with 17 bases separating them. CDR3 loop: CASSAWGRGIYEQYF. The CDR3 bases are TGTGCCAGCAGCGCTTGGGGAAGGGGTATCTACGAGCAGTACTTC.

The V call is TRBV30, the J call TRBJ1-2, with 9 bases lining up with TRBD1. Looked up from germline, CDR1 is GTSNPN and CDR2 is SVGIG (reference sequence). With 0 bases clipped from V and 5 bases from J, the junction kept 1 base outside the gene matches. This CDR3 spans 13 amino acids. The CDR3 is CAWSVGTGYGYTF. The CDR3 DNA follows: TGTGCCTGGAGTGTCGGGACAGGGTATGGCTACACCTTC.

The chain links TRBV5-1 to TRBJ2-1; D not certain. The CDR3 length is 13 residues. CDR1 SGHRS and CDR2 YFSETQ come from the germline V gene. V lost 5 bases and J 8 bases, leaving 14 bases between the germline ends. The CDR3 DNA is TGCGCCAGCAGTTTCCCTTCTGGCTATGAGCAGTTCTTC. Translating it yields CASSFPSGYEQFF.

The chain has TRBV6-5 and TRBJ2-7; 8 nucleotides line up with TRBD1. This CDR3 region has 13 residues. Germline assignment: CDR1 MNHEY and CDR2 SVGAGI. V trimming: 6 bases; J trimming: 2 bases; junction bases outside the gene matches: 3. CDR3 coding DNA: TGTGCCAGCAGGGGGACAGGAGCCTACGAGCAGTACTTC. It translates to CASRGTGAYEQYF.

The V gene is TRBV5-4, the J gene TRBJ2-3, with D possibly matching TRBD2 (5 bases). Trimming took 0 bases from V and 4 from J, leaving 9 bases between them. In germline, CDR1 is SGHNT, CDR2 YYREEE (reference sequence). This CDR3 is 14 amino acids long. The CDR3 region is CASSLVEASDTQYF. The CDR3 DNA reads TGTGCCAGCAGCTTGGTGGAGGCCTCAGATACGCAGTATTTT. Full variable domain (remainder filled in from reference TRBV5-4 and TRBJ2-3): ETGVTQSPTHLIKTRGQQVTLRCSSQSGHNTVSWYQQALGQGPQFIFQYYREEENGRGNFPPRFSGLQFPNYSSELNVNALELDDSALYLCASSLVEASDTQYFGPGTRLTVL.

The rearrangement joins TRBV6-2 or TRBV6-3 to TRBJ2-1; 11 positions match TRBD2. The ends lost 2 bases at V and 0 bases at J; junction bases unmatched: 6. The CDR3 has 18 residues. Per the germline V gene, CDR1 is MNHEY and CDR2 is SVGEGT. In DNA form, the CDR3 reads TGTGCCAGCAGTTACCCCACTAGCGGGGGTTACTCCTACAATGAGCAGTTCTTC. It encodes CASSYPTSGGYSYNEQFF.

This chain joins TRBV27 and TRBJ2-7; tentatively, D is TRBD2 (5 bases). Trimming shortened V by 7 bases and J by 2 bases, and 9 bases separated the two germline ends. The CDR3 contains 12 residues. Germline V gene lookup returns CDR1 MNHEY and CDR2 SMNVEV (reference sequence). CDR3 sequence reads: CASMRVPYEQYF. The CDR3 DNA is TGTGCCAGCATGAGGGTCCCCTACGAGCAGTACTTC.

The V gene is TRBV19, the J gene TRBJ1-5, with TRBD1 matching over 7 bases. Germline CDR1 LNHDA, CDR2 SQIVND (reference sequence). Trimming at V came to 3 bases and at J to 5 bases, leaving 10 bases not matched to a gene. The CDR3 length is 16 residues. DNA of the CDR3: TGTGCCAGTAGTATTTTAGCAGGGGGTCTGGATCAGCCCCAGCATTTT. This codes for CASSILAGGLDQPQHF.

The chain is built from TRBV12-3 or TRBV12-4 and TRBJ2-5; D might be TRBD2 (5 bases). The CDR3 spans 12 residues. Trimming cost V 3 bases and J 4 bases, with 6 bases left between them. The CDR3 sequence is CASSFEGETQYF. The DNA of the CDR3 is TGTGCCAGCAGTTTCGAGGGAGAGACCCAGTACTTC.

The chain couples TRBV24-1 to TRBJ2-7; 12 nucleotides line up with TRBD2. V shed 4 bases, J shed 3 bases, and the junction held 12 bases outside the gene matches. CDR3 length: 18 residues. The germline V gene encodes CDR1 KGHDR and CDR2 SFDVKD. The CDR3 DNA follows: TGTGCCACCAGTGACACTACCCAGACTAGCGGGAGTATCTACGAGCAGTACTTC. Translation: CATSDTTQTSGSIYEQYF.

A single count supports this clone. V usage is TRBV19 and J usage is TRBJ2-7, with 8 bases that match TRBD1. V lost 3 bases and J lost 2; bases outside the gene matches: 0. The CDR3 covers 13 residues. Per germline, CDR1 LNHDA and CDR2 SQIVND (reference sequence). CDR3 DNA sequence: TGTGCCAGTAGTATGACAGGGGCCTACGAGCAGTACTTC. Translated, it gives CASSMTGAYEQYF.

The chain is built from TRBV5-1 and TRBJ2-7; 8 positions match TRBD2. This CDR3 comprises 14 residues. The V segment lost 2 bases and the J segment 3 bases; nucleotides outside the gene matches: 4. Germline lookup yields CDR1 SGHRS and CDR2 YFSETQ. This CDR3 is CASSFRGLDYEQYF. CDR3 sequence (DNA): TGCGCCAGCAGCTTTCGGGGACTAGACTACGAGCAGTACTTC. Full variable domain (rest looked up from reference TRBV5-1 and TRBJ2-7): KAGVTQTPRYLIKTRGQQVTLSCSPISGHRSVSWYQQTPGQGLQFLFEYFSETQRNKGNFPGRFSGRQFSNSRSEMNVSTLELGDSALYLCASSFRGLDYEQYFGPGTRLTVT.

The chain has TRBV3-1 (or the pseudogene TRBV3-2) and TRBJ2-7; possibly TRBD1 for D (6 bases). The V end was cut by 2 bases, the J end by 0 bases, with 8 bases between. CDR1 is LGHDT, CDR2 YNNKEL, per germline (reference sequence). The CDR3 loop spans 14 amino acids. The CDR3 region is CASSQLDSSYEQYF. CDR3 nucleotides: TGTGCCAGCAGCCAACTGGACAGCTCCTACGAGCAGTACTTC.

The CDR3 region has the DNA TGTGCCAGCAGCCTGAGATCCCCTAACCCAGCCAAAAACATTCAGTACTTC. The encoded protein is CASSLRSPNPAKNIQYF. The chain recombines TRBV5-6 with TRBJ2-4, with D unclear. This CDR3 is 17 amino acids long. V gave up 4 bases and J gave up 0 bases, with 17 bases separating them. CDR1 is SGHDT and CDR2 is YYEEEE in the germline V gene.

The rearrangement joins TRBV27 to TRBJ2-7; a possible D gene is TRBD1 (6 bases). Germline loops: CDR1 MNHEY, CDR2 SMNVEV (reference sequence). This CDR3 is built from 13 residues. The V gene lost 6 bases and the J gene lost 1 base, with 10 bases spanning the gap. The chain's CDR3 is CASSLGTSYEQYF. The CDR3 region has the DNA TGTGCCAGCAGCTTAGGGACATCCTACGAGCAGTACTTC.